This T cell receptor (beta chain) was recovered during a study of cytomegalovirus exposure and HLA in healthy donors. Points from the study as a whole: Across donors, most TCRs were seen rarely, yet some public ones were widespread.

The PCR made use of 60 Vbeta and 13 Jbeta primers. The table came from immunoSEQ multiplex PCR; TCRdb's copy has only in-frame clones and leaves some out. The sample has a few hundred thousand clones, approximately 82% seen once. Trimming cost V 6 bases and J 4 bases, with 21 bases left between them. The CDR3 extends over 15 amino acids. Germline CDR1 reads SQVTM; CDR2 reads ANQGSEA. Comment on this clone: Its cognate antigen is unknown.

This receptor was obtained from a woman between 45 and 60 years old in good health and CMV-seropositive. This chain uses TRBV29-1 with TRBJ1-1; no clear D gene. What was sequenced was PBMCs. The CDR3 region has the DNA TGCAGCGTGGGCGAGGGAGACTTCCGGGGCACTGAAGCTTTCTTT. Translating it yields CSVGEGDFRGTEAFF. The whole variable domain, filled in from reference TRBV29-1 and TRBJ1-1, reads SAVISQKPSRDICQRGTSLTIQCQVDSQVTMMFWYRQQPGQSLTLIATANQGSEATYESGFVIDKFPISRPNLTFSTLTVSNMSPEDSSIYLCSVGEGDFRGTEAFFGQGTRLTVV.